The 27 T cell receptor beta chains listed next were all sequenced from one sample in a study of T cells in women clearing cervical HPV infection. Clones were sequenced by immunoSEQ multiplex PCR, and TCRdb holds only the in-frame ones, with some missing. The specimen's table records tens of thousands of clones. The source material was blood buffy coat. These receptors were collected from a woman aged 18 to 75 with a cervical HPV16 infection that either progressed to CIN3+ or cleared (not recorded which).

Turning to this clone: The read halts 3 residues ahead of the CDR3 end, with the missing end drawn from the germline J gene. The chain uses TRBV13 and TRBJ2-2; D is perhaps TRBD2 (5 bases). The V and J ends lost 5 bases and 3 bases respectively, with 19 bases between them. From germline, CDR1 is PRHDT and CDR2 FYEKMQ (reference sequence). The length of the CDR3 is 17 residues. The part of the CDR3 DNA that was read is TGTGCCAGCAGCCGCCCCACTAGTCCTTCGGACACCGGGGAG. Translation: CASSRPTSPSDTGE. The CDR3 in its entirety is CASSRPTSPSDTGELFF.

With respect to this clone: The CDR3 goes on 3 residues after the read ends, and that part is filled in from the germline J gene. The rearrangement links TRBV28 to TRBJ2-2, with 8 bases fitting TRBD2. Trimming at V came to 6 bases and at J to 1 base, leaving 7 bases not matched to a gene. Germline CDR1 reads MDHEN; CDR2 reads SYDVKM. CDR3 length: 16 residues. The CDR3 loop is CASSGRLAGNTGELFF. The covered CDR3 bases are TGTGCCAGCAGCGGGAGGCTAGCGGGGAACACCGGGGAG.

On this clone itself: The CDR3 end lies 3 residues beyond the end of the read and is filled in from the germline J gene. This rearrangement joins TRBV18 to TRBJ1-2; unclear D gene. In germline, CDR1 is KGHSH, CDR2 LQKENI. The CDR3 is made up of 14 amino acids. Trimming removed 3 bases from V and 0 bases from J, with 8 bases in between. The CDR3 reads CASSPKIANYGYTF. The sequenced part of the CDR3 DNA is TGTGCCAGCTCACCGAAAATAGCTAACTATGGC.

As concerns this clone: The sequenced fragment ends 3 residues before the CDR3 boundary, so the rest is inferred from the germline J gene. The V and J genes are TRBV19 and TRBJ1-4, with D possibly matching TRBD1 (6 bases). The CDR3 totals 16 residues. V lost 8 bases to trimming and J lost 5 bases, with 21 bases between them. In germline, CDR1 is LNHDA, CDR2 SQIVND (reference sequence). CDR3 amino acids: CASGGPVRGQNEKLFF. CDR3 DNA (partial): TGTGCCAGTGGAGGTCCCGTGCGGGGGCAGAATGAAAAA. The variable domain in full, with the rest retrieved from reference TRBV19 and TRBJ1-4, is DGGITQSPKYLFRKEGQNVTLSCEQNLNHDAMYWYRQDPGQGLRLIYYSQIVNDFQKGDIAEGYSVSREKKESFPLTVTSAQKNPTAFYLCASGGPVRGQNEKLFFGSGTQLSVL.

Points on this clone: The sequenced fragment ends 3 residues before the CDR3 boundary, so the rest is inferred from the germline J gene. This chain connects TRBV2 to TRBJ1-1; 8 nucleotides align to TRBD1. The V and J ends lost 3 bases and 3 bases, in that order; junction bases with no gene match: 3. The CDR3 has 14 amino acids. Per germline, CDR1 SNHLY and CDR2 FYNNEI. The CDR3 loop is CASSENRGDTEAFF. CDR3 bases read: TGTGCCAGCAGTGAGAACAGGGGGGACACTGAA. Complete variable domain (other parts from reference TRBV2 and TRBJ1-1): EPEVTQTPSHQVTQMGQEVILRCVPISNHLYFYWYRQILGQKVEFLVSFYNNEISEKSEIFDDQFSVERPDGSNFTLKIRSTKLEDSAMYFCASSENRGDTEAFFGQGTRLTVV.

Comments on this clone: The read finishes 3 residues shy of the CDR3 end, and the germline J gene is used to complete it. The chain joins TRBV19 to TRBJ2-3; tentatively, D is TRBD1 (7 bases). Germline loops: CDR1 LNHDA, CDR2 SQIVND (reference sequence). CDR3 length: 13 amino acids. Trimming cost V 9 bases and J 8 bases, with 18 bases left between them. CDR3 in amino acids: CASSGGLLGTQYF. The DNA read from the CDR3 is TGTGCCAGCTCAGGGGGACTGCTCGGTACG.

Points on this clone: Read data end 3 residues before the CDR3 end; the end is taken from the germline J gene. The rearrangement joins TRBV19 to TRBJ1-1; D gene uncertain. Germline V gene lookup returns CDR1 LNHDA and CDR2 SQIVND (reference sequence). V shed 2 bases and J shed 3 bases, with 7 bases lying between them. The CDR3 has 13 amino acids. CDR3 protein: CASSITTYTEAFF. The sequenced CDR3 bases are TGTGCCAGTAGTATAACGACATACACTGAA. Drawing the rest from reference TRBV19 and TRBJ1-1, the complete variable domain is DGGITQSPKYLFRKEGQNVTLSCEQNLNHDAMYWYRQDPGQGLRLIYYSQIVNDFQKGDIAEGYSVSREKKESFPLTVTSAQKNPTAFYLCASSITTYTEAFFGQGTRLTVV.

For this clone: The read ends 3 residues early relative to the CDR3; the germline J gene fills the gap. V usage is TRBV7-9 and J usage is TRBJ2-2; D is undetermined. Germline V lookup: CDR1 SEHNR, CDR2 FQNEAQ (reference sequence). This CDR3 has 15 amino acids. The CDR3 loop is CASSLGVGGNEKLFF. The CDR3 bases that were read are TGTGCCAGCAGCTTAGGGGTCGGCGGTAATGAAAAG.

On this clone: The missing CDR3 end, 3 residues past where the read stops, is filled in from the germline J gene. The gene calls are TRBV11-2 and TRBJ2-7; D is possibly TRBD2 (6 bases). Germline CDR1 SGHAT, CDR2 FQNNGV. V lost 5 bases and J 0 bases, leaving 14 bases between the germline ends. The CDR3 runs to 15 residues. CDR3 loop: CASSTVAARSYEQYF. The CDR3 bases that were read are TGTGCCAGCAGCACCGTAGCGGCCCGCTCCTACGAG.

On this clone: The read finishes 3 residues shy of the CDR3 end, and the germline J gene is used to complete it. The chain joins TRBV7-9 to TRBJ2-3, with a weak D call TRBD1 (6 bases). Trimming pared 1 base from V and 4 bases from J, leaving 12 bases between. The CDR3 has 15 amino acids. Germline-derived CDR1 and CDR2 are SEHNR and FQNEAQ (reference sequence). CDR3 DNA (partial): TGTGCCAGCAGCTTAGAGTGGACAGTCCCAGATACG. Its translation: CASSLEWTVPDT. The entire CDR3 is CASSLEWTVPDTQYF.

With regard to this clone: Read coverage stops 3 residues before the CDR3 terminus; the germline J gene supplies the remainder. The V call is TRBV18, the J call TRBJ2-3; 10 nucleotides agree with TRBD2. Germline loops: CDR1 KGHSH, CDR2 LQKENI. V shed 4 bases and J 0 bases; nucleotides not matched to a gene: 1. This CDR3 is 15 amino acids long. CDR3 in amino acids: CASSQTSGSTDTQYF. The CDR3 DNA, read in part, is TGTGCCAGCTCACAGACTAGCGGGAGCACAGATACG.

Details on this clone: The read comes to an end 3 residues before the CDR3 does, leaving the germline J gene to fill in the end. This chain joins TRBV30 and TRBJ1-5; 9 bases line up with TRBD1. CDR1 is GTSNPN, CDR2 SVGIG, per germline (reference sequence). V gave up 3 bases and J gave up 4 bases; unmatched junction bases: 4. CDR3 size: 14 residues. This CDR3 reads CAWRGTGFNQPQHF. CDR3 DNA (partial): TGTGCCTGGAGGGGGACAGGGTTTAATCAGCCC.

Concerning this clone: The observed sequence ends 3 residues before the CDR3 terminus, with the missing tail filled in from the germline J gene. The gene calls are TRBV10-3 and TRBJ1-5, with D perhaps matching TRBD1 (5 bases). CDR3 size: 13 residues. Germline CDR1 is ENHRY and CDR2 is SYGVKD. V lost 10 bases to trimming and J lost 4 bases, with 14 bases between them. The covered CDR3 bases are TGTGCCACCACCAAACAGGAAAATCAGCCC. Translated, it gives CATTKQENQP. In full, the CDR3 is CATTKQENQPQHF.

Note on this clone: The read ends 3 residues early relative to the CDR3; the germline J gene fills the gap. The chain links TRBV19 to TRBJ2-4; D is unresolved. Germline V gene lookup returns CDR1 LNHDA and CDR2 SQIVND (reference sequence). This CDR3 has 14 residues. The CDR3 DNA, read in part, is TGTGCCAGTAGTATAGACTACGCCTACTATGGT. Translating it yields CASSIDYAYYG. The full CDR3 reads CASSIDYAYYGQYF.

CDR3 DNA, as far as it was read: TGCGCCAGCAGCCAAGATGGACAGAATAAGGATACG. Protein sequence: CASSQDGQNKDT. The CDR3, in full, reads CASSQDGQNKDTQYF. The V and J genes are TRBV4-1 and TRBJ2-3; TRBD1 might be the D (6 bases). The read comes to an end 3 residues before the CDR3 does, leaving the germline J gene to fill in the end. The CDR3 spans 15 residues. Trimming left V 0 bases short and J 6 bases short, with 13 bases between. The germline gives CDR1 MGHRA, CDR2 YSYEKL.

As to this clone: The CDR3 end is not reached by the read, which stops 3 residues before it; the germline J gene fills it in. The J gene is TRBJ2-1, the V gene TRBV20-1; no firm D call. Germline assignment: CDR1 DFQATT and CDR2 SNEGSKA (reference sequence). The CDR3 has 12 residues. The V end was cut by 3 bases, the J end by 4 bases, with 7 bases between. The sequenced part of the CDR3 DNA is TGCAGTGCTAGTTTAGGGTACAATGAG. Its protein is CSASLGYNE. In full, the CDR3 reads CSASLGYNEQFF.

As for this clone: From the germline J gene comes the end of the CDR3, since the read stops 3 residues before it. This chain uses TRBV18 with TRBJ1-1; no definite D call. The CDR3 length is 13 residues. Germline V CDR1 and CDR2: KGHSH, LQKENI. V lost 7 bases to trimming and J lost 1 base, with 10 bases between them. CDR3 DNA (partial): TGTGCCAGCTTTCCCTTAGCGAACACTGAA. This translates into CASFPLANTE. In full, the CDR3 is CASFPLANTEAFF.

A word on this clone: Sequencing ends 3 residues short of the CDR3 end; the germline J gene provides the rest. V and J are TRBV7-8 and TRBJ1-2, with a possible D match to TRBD1 (5 bases). Per germline, CDR1 SGHVS and CDR2 FQNEAQ. V was cut by 1 base and J by 4 bases, with 19 bases left in between. CDR3 length: 17 residues. The covered CDR3 bases are TGTGCCAGCAGCTTAGGACCCCAGGAGCTTAGGGGCTATGGC. As protein: CASSLGPQELRGYG. The entire CDR3 protein reads CASSLGPQELRGYGYTF.

Remarks on this clone: With the read ending 3 residues before the CDR3 end, the germline J gene is used to fill in that end. V usage is TRBV4-2 and J usage is TRBJ2-1, with unresolved D. CDR1 and CDR2 from the germline V gene are LGHNA and YNFKEQ. The CDR3 totals 15 residues. Trimming removed 0 bases at V and 5 bases at J, with 11 bases between. CDR3 amino acids: CASSQDRAENNEQFF. The part of the CDR3 DNA that was read is TGTGCCAGCAGCCAAGATAGGGCAGAGAACAATGAG.

This chain's CDR3 is CASSHHGQGAPEAFF. Partial CDR3 DNA: TGTGCCAGCAGCCACCATGGACAGGGGGCTCCTGAA. V gene TRBV4-2 combines with J gene TRBJ1-1, with TRBD1 matching over 11 bases. The CDR3 is cut off 3 residues early in the read; its end comes from the germline J gene. CDR3 length: 15 amino acids. CDR1 LGHNA and CDR2 YNFKEQ come from the germline V gene. V lost 3 bases to trimming and J lost 6 bases; unmatched junction nucleotides: 6.

With regard to this clone: The read ends 3 residues shy of where the CDR3 ends; the end is completed using the germline J gene. This chain links TRBV6-2 or TRBV6-3 with TRBJ2-4, with D perhaps TRBD2 (6 bases). Between the trimmed V and J ends, which lost 8 bases and 9 bases, there was a span of 11 bases. There are 11 residues in the CDR3. Germline values: CDR1 MNHEY, CDR2 SVGEGT. The CDR3 region is CASGDWGIQYF. CDR3 DNA, as far as it was read: TGTGCCAGCGGGGACTGGGGCATT.

About this clone: The CDR3 end falls 3 residues outside the read, so it is completed with the germline J gene. V usage is TRBV7-2 and J usage is TRBJ2-1; D is uncertain. Trimming took off 3 bases at V and 7 bases at J, with 16 bases between the two ends. This CDR3 region has 15 residues. The V gene's germline CDR1 is SGHTA and CDR2 FQGNSA. The DNA read from the CDR3 is TGTGCCAGCAGCTTCCCTACAGCTTGGGTAAATGAG. Its protein product is CASSFPTAWVNE. The whole CDR3 sequence is CASSFPTAWVNEQFF.

For this clone: Read sequence stops 3 residues before the CDR3 end, and the germline J gene provides the missing end. This rearrangement joins TRBV19 to TRBJ1-2; possibly TRBD1 for D (6 bases). The germline gives CDR1 LNHDA, CDR2 SQIVND (reference sequence). The CDR3 has 16 residues. The chain's CDR3 is CAPYPGVINLTYDYTF. The covered CDR3 bases are TGTGCCCCATATCCAGGGGTAATTAACCTTACCTACGAC.

Comment on this clone: The CDR3 end lies 3 residues beyond the end of the read and is filled in from the germline J gene. The rearrangement links TRBV2 to TRBJ2-2; perhaps TRBD2 as D (6 bases). The length of the CDR3 is 14 residues. Germline-derived CDR1 and CDR2 are SNHLY and FYNNEI. Trimming removed 3 bases from V and 4 bases from J, with 9 bases in between. The CDR3 bases that were read are TGTGCCAGCAGTGATGGACTACCCACCGGGGAG. It codes for CASSDGLPTGE. The whole CDR3 protein is CASSDGLPTGELFF.

A note on this clone: The read terminates 3 residues before the CDR3 end, so the remaining end is supplied by the germline J gene. V usage is TRBV6-1 and J usage is TRBJ2-2; D possibly corresponds to TRBD1 (6 bases). V was clipped by 1 base and J by 6 bases, with 15 bases between them. CDR1 and CDR2 from the germline V gene are MNHNS and SASEGT. The CDR3 is made up of 16 amino acids. The CDR3 loop reads CASSEVTGSTAGELFF. The sequenced part of the CDR3 DNA is TGTGCCAGCAGTGAAGTTACAGGGTCAACCGCCGGGGAG.

Concerning this clone: From the germline J gene comes the end of the CDR3, since the read stops 3 residues before it. This chain connects TRBV10-3 to TRBJ2-3; 7 bases align to TRBD2. The V and J ends lost 8 bases and 3 bases, in that order; junction bases with no gene match: 2. Germline CDR1 is ENHRY and CDR2 is SYGVKD. This CDR3 has 12 amino acids. This chain's CDR3 is CAIGGGTDTQYF. CDR3 bases read: TGTGCCATCGGGGGGGGTACAGATACG.

On this clone: The CDR3 goes on 3 residues after the read ends, and that part is filled in from the germline J gene. The chain is built from TRBV6-2 or TRBV6-3 and TRBJ1-2; no reliable D call. The germline CDR1 and CDR2 sequences are MNHEY and SVGEGT. The CDR3 is 15 amino acids. Incomplete CDR3 DNA: TGTGCCAGCAGAAGCATACAGCGGGCCTCCTACGAC. Amino acid sequence: CASRSIQRASYD. From start to end, the CDR3 is CASRSIQRASYDYTF.